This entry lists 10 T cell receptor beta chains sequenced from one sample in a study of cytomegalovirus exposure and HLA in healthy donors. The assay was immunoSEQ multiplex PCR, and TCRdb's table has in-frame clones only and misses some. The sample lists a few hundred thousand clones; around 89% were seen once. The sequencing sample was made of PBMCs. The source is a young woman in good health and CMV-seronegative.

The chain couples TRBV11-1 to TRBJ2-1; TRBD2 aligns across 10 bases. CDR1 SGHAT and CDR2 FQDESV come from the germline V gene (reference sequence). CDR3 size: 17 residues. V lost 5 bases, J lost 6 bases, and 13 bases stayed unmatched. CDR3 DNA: TGTGCCAGCAGCGACCCAGCGGGGGGGCTGAGTGCCAATGAGCAGTTCTTC. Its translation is CASSDPAGGLSANEQFF.

The CDR3 reads CASSQGKAGPYEQYV. The CDR3 DNA reads as TGCGCCAGCAGCCAAGGTAAAGCGGGGCCATACGAGCAGTACGTC. This chain uses TRBV4-1 with TRBJ2-7, with TRBD2 identical over 7 bases. Looked up from germline, CDR1 is MGHRA and CDR2 is YSYEKL. J gave up 4 bases and V 1 base, and 7 bases lay outside the gene matches. The CDR3 is 15 residues long.

The CDR3 loop reads CASSQDSGANVLTF. As DNA, the CDR3 is TGTGCCAGTAGCCAGGACTCTGGGGCCAACGTCCTGACTTTC. The rearrangement links TRBV19 to TRBJ2-6; D is unclear. Germline V gene sequence: CDR1 LNHDA, CDR2 SQIVND (reference sequence). V was clipped by 6 bases and J by 0 bases, with 6 bases between them. CDR3 length: 14 residues. The variable domain in full, completed from reference TRBV19 and TRBJ2-6, reads DGGITQSPKYLFRKEGQNVTLSCEQNLNHDAMYWYRQDPGQGLRLIYYSQIVNDFQKGDIAEGYSVSREKKESFPLTVTSAQKNPTAFYLCASSQDSGANVLTFGAGSRLTVL.

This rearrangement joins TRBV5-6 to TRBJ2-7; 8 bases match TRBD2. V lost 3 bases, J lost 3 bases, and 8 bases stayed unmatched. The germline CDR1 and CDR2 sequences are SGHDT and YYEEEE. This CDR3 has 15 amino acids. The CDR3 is CASSCYSGDYYEQYV. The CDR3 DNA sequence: TGTGCCAGCAGCTGTTATAGCGGGGATTACTACGAGCAGTACGTC.

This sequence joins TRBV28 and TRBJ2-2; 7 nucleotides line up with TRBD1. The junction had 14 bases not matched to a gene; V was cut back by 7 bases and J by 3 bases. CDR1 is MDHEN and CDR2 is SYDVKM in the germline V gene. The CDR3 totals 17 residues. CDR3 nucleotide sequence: TGTGCCAGCATCTGGAAAGGGGGCTTTTCGGACACCGGGGAGCTGTTTTTT. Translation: CASIWKGGFSDTGELFF.

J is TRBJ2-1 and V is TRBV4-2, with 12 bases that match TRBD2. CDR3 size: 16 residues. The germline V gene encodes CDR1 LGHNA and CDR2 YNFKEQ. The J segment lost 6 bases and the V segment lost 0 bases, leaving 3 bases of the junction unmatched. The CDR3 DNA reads TGTGCCAGCAGCCAAGATCCTAGCGGGGGGGCCAATGAGCAGTTCTTC. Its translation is CASSQDPSGGANEQFF.

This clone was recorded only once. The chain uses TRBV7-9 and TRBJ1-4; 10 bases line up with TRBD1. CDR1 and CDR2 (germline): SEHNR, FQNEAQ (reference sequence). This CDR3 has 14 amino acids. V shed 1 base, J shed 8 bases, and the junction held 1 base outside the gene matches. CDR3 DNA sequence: TGTGCCAGCAGCTTAGGGGACAGGGGCGAAAAACTGTTTTTT. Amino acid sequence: CASSLGDRGEKLFF. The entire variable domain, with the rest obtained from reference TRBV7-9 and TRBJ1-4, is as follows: DTGVSQNPRHKITKRGQNVTFRCDPISEHNRLYWYRQTLGQGPEFLTYFQNEAQLEKSRLLSDRFSAERPKGSFSTLEIQRTEQGDSAMYLCASSLGDRGEKLFFGSGTQLSVL.

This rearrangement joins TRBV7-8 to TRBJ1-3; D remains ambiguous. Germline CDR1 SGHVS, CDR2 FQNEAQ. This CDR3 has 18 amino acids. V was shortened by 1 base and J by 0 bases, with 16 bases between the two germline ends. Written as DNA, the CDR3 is TGTGCCAGCAGCTTAGGGGCCAGCACTCCCTTCTCTGGAAACACCATATATTTT. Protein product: CASSLGASTPFSGNTIYF. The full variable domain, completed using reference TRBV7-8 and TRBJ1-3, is GAGVSQSPRYKVAKRGQDVALRCDPISGHVSLFWYQQALGQGPEFLTYFQNEAQLDKSGLPSDRFFAERPEGSVSTLKIQRTQQEDSAVYLCASSLGASTPFSGNTIYFGEGSWLTVV.

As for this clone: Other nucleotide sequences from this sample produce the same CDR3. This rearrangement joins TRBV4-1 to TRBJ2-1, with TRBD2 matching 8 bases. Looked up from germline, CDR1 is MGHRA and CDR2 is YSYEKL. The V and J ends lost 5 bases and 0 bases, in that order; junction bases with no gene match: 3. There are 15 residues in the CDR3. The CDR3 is CASSLSGGSYNEQFF. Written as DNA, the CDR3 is TGCGCCAGCAGCTTAAGCGGGGGCTCCTACAATGAGCAGTTCTTC.

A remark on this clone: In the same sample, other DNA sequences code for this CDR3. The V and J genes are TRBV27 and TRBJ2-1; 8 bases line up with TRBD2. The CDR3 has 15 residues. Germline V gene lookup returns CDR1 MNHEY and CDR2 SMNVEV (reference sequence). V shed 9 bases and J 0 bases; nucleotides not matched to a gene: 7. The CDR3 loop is CASSPGTSSYNEQFF. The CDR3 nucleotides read TGTGCCAGTTCTCCCGGGACTAGCTCCTACAATGAGCAGTTCTTC.